These T cell receptor beta chains were read from a single sample in a study of blood T cell repertoires in COVID-19. Profiled with immunoSEQ multiplex PCR; TCRdb holds only in-frame clones, not every one. The data show 120,000 or so clones, about 84% seen once. Sequencing used peripheral blood. These receptors all stem from a man aged 55 to 70 with acute or convalescent COVID-19. Each CDR3 is given with its conserved first and last residue. D genes are given only for firm matches. The size field is filled for only some rows; it gives once, few, many or a size class.

>TRBV5-1|once|TRBD1|TRBJ1-2
CASSSAGTGGYNYGYTF
>TRBV9|NA|NA|TRBJ2-5
CASSSFDTNQETQYF
>TRBV2|NA|TRBD1|TRBJ2-7
CASTDRGYDSYEQYF
>TRBV6-2/TRBV6-3|NA|NA|TRBJ1-5
CASSYTTGQPNQPQHF
>TRBV28|NA|NA|TRBJ1-5
CASSSPRGNQPQHF
>TRBV2|few|TRBD1|TRBJ2-7
CASSSGTAGYEQYF
>TRBV4-3|NA|TRBD2|TRBJ2-3
CASSQEEGLAGPDTQYF
>TRBV24-1|NA|NA|TRBJ2-2
CATSDLTGTGELFF
>TRBV24-1|once|TRBD1|TRBJ2-1
CATSTTGGRTSYNEQFF
>TRBV21-1|NA|NA|TRBJ1-5
CASSNCGRENQPQHF
>TRBV7-9|NA|NA|TRBJ1-5
CASSFTGNQPQHF
>TRBV28|NA|TRBD1|TRBJ1-2
CASSHLPTGVNYGYTF
>TRBV5-6|few|TRBD1|TRBJ1-6
CASSSGQGYNSPLHF
>TRBV5-1|once|TRBD2|TRBJ2-7
CASSLGLAGGEQYF
>TRBV5-4|NA|TRBD2|TRBJ2-1
CASSLKREVINEQFF
>TRBV19|few|TRBD2|TRBJ2-1
CASSLASGSQDEQFF
>TRBV6-2/TRBV6-3|few|NA|TRBJ1-2
CASSQDGGFYGYTF
>TRBV7-6|NA|TRBD2|TRBJ2-1
CASSLVPSGSQLGNEQFF
>TRBV21-1|NA|NA|TRBJ1-1
CASSKGRGTGTEAFF
>TRBV5-1|NA|TRBD2|TRBJ2-2
CASSLGLAGGRAGELFF
>TRBV28|NA|NA|TRBJ2-5
CASSSGDSYQETQYF
>TRBV27|NA|TRBD1|TRBJ1-2
CASSDRGRTGYTF
>TRBV28|NA|TRBD2|TRBJ2-5
CASSPISGRTDQETQYF
>TRBV12-3/TRBV12-4|NA|NA|TRBJ2-3
CASSLGEIDTQYF
>TRBV12-3/TRBV12-4|NA|NA|TRBJ2-6
CASSFTVPHVLTF
>TRBV19|NA|NA|TRBJ1-5
CASSMAGIDQPQHF
>TRBV29-1|NA|NA|TRBJ2-5
CSVALTLQETQYF
>TRBV7-2|NA|NA|TRBJ1-5
CASSPRGGGQPQHF
>TRBV7-9|NA|NA|TRBJ2-3
CASSLGADTQYF
>TRBV2|NA|NA|TRBJ1-1
CASSETTEAFF
>TRBV5-1|NA|NA|TRBJ2-6
CASSLEGGTGANVLTF
>TRBV28|NA|NA|TRBJ1-1
CASTKGTPRGTEAFF
>TRBV6-4|NA|NA|TRBJ1-2
CASSDSGGYNYGYTF
>TRBV4-2|NA|TRBD2|TRBJ2-7
CASSQAGTSAEQYF
>TRBV6-1|NA|NA|TRBJ2-2
CASSSTGTPSGELFF
>TRBV7-2|NA|TRBD2|TRBJ2-7
CASSYWTSGKAREQYF
>TRBV5-5|NA|TRBD1|TRBJ2-6
CASSFTGAGANVLTF